This T cell receptor (beta chain) was sequenced for a study of cytomegalovirus exposure and HLA in healthy donors. The PCR made use of 60 Vbeta and 13 Jbeta primers. Generated by immunoSEQ multiplex PCR, the TCRdb table keeps only in-frame clones and is missing some. The sample yields under 150,000 clones, around 70% seen once. Trimming shortened V by 4 bases and J by 0 bases, and 3 bases separated the two germline ends. Germline CDR1 and CDR2: SGHNT and YENEEA. The CDR3 extends over 12 amino acids. The chain uses TRBV11-3 and TRBJ1-1; D not resolved. The source material was PBMCs. The TCR sequence derives from a man between 25 and 39 years old in good health and CMV-seronegative. CDR3 coding DNA: TGTGCCAGCAGCTCCATGAACACTGAAGCTTTCTTT. Its protein is CASSSMNTEAFF. The whole variable domain, filled in from reference TRBV11-3 and TRBJ1-1, reads EAGVVQSPRYKIIEKKQPVAFWCNPISGHNTLYWYLQNLGQGPELLIRYENEEAVDDSQLPKDRFSAERLKGVDSTLKIQPAELGDSAVYLCASSSMNTEAFFGQGTRLTVV.